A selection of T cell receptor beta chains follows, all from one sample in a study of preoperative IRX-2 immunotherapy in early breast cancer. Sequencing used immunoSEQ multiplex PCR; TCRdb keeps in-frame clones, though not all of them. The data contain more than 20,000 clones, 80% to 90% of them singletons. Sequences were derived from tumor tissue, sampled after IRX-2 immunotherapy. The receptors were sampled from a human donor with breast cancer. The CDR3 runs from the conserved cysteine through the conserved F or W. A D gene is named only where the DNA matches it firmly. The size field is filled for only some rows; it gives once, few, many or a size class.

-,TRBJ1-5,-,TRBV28,CASILGDSSNQPQHF,TGTGCCAGCATCCTCGGAGACAGTTCAAATCAGCCCCAGCATTTT
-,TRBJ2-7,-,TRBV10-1,CASSPSLGAGEQYF,TGCGCCAGCAGCCCCAGTTTGGGGGCCGGGGAGCAGTACTTC
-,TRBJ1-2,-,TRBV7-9,CASTLAGAGYTF,TGTGCCAGCACCTTGGCAGGGGCTGGCTACACCTTC
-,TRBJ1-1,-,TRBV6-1,CASSEVQGWSEAFF,TGTGCCAGCAGTGAAGTACAGGGTTGGTCTGAAGCTTTCTTT
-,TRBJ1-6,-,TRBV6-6,CAISVEEPNSPLHF,TGTGCCATCAGTGTTGAGGAGCCTAATTCACCCCTCCACTTT
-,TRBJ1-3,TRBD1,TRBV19,CASSTRRTGYTVSGNTIYF,TGTGCCAGTAGTACGCGGCGGACAGGGTACACAGTTTCTGGAAACACCATATATTTT
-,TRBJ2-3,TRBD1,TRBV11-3,CASSLDGQGAVDTQYF,TGTGCCAGCAGCCTAGACGGACAGGGGGCTGTAGATACGCAGTATTTT
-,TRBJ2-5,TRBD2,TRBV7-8,CASSLVLAGGQETQYF,TGTGCCAGCAGCCTAGTTCTGGCGGGGGGCCAAGAGACCCAGTACTTC
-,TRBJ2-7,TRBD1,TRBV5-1,CASSPGQANVPYEQYF,TGCGCCAGCAGCCCCGGACAGGCCAATGTACCCTACGAGCAGTACTTC
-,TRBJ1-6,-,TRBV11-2,CASSSRGGNSPLHF,TGTGCCAGCAGCTCCAGGGGTGGTAATTCACCCCTCCACTTT
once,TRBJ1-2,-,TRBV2,CASSLATRGEGYTF,TGTGCCAGCAGCCTAGCGACGAGGGGAGAAGGCTACACCTTC
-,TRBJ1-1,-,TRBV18,CASSPQQQGTMNTEAFF,TGTGCCAGCTCACCACAACAACAGGGAACAATGAACACTGAAGCTTTCTTT
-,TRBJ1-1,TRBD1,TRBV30,CAWATGGTEAFF,TGTGCCTGGGCTACAGGGGGCACTGAAGCTTTCTTT
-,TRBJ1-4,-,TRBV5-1,CASSLTGRGNEKLFF,TGCGCCAGCAGCTTGACAGGGCGAGGTAATGAAAAACTGTTTTTT
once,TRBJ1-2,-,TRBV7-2,CASRLTVGGYTF,TGTGCCAGCAGGTTGACGGTTGGTGGCTACACCTTC
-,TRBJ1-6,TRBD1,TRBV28,CASSPSGEGQGARWTYNSPLHF,TGTGCCAGCAGTCCGAGCGGAGAGGGACAGGGGGCGCGTTGGACCTATAATTCACCCCTCCACTTT
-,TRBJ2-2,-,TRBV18,CASAQELNTGELFF,TGTGCCAGCGCACAGGAGCTGAACACCGGGGAGCTGTTTTTT
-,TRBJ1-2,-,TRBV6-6,CASSYNRNDYGYTF,TGTGCCAGCAGTTACAATCGTAACGACTATGGCTACACCTTC
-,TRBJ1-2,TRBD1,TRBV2,CASSDWGQMYGYTF,TGTGCCAGCAGTGATTGGGGACAGATGTATGGCTACACCTTC
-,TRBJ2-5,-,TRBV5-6,CASSRPTGETQYF,TGTGCCAGCAGTCGACCGACGGGGGAGACCCAGTACTTC
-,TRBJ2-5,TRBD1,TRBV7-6,CASSPSRGQSSDF,TGTGCCAGCAGCCCTTCCAGGGGGCAAAGCTCGGACTTC
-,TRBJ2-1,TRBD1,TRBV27,CASSLSFDRGLPSVYNEQFF,TGTGCCAGCAGTTTATCGTTCGACAGGGGGCTCCCCTCGGTATACAATGAGCAGTTCTTC
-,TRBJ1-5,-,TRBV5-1,CASSFEGDQPQHF,TGCGCCAGCAGCTTTGAAGGGGATCAGCCCCAGCATTTT
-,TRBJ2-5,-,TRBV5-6,CASSLTVGETQYF,TGTGCCAGCAGCCTAACGGTGGGGGAGACCCAGTACTTC
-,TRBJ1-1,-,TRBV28,CASLGRTNTEAFF,TGTGCCAGCCTCGGACGGACAAACACTGAAGCTTTCTTT
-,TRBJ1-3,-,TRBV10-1,CASSDGSSGNTIYF,TGCGCCAGCAGTGACGGGAGCTCTGGAAACACCATATATTTT
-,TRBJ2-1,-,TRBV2,CASSLQAGSYNEQFF,TGTGCCAGCAGTCTCCAAGCCGGTTCCTACAATGAGCAGTTCTTC
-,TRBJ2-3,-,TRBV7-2,CASSLTGRGLTDTQYF,TGTGCCAGCAGCCTAACCGGAAGGGGCCTCACAGATACGCAGTATTTT
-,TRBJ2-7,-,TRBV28,CASSVSGVYEQYF,TGTGCCAGCAGTGTATCAGGAGTCTACGAGCAGTACTTC
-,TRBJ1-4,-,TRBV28,CASSSSGRGEKLFF,TGTGCCAGCAGTTCCTCAGGGAGGGGCGAAAAACTGTTTTTT
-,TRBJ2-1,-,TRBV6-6,CASIQDRSQTKQFF,TGTGCCAGCATTCAGGACAGATCCCAAACCAAGCAGTTCTTC
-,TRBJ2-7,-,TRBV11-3,CASSLAWQGKQYF,TGTGCCAGCAGCTTAGCTTGGCAGGGCAAGCAGTACTTC
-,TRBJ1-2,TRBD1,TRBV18,CASSASQGAGYGYTF,TGTGCCAGCTCAGCCTCACAGGGGGCTGGCTATGGCTACACCTTC
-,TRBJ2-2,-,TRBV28,CASSLSNTGELFF,TGTGCCAGCAGTCTCAGTAACACCGGGGAGCTGTTTTTT
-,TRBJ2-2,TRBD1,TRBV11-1,CASSPGQGALGELFF,TGTGCCAGCAGCCCAGGACAGGGGGCCCTCGGGGAGCTGTTTTTT
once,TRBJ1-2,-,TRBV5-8,CASSLAISPTLGYTF,TGTGCCAGCAGCTTGGCAATTAGTCCCACCCTTGGCTACACCTTC
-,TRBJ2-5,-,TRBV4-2,CASSQRSSSNQETQYF,TGTGCCAGCAGCCAACGATCTAGCTCGAACCAAGAGACCCAGTACTTC
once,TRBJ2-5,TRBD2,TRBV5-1,CASSFVAGGPQETQYF,TGCGCCAGCAGCTTCGTAGCGGGGGGACCACAAGAGACCCAGTACTTC
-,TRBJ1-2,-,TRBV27,CASSLSMGYGYTF,TGTGCCAGCAGTTTATCTATGGGCTATGGCTACACCTTC
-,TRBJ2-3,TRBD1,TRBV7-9,CASSPGGLGTDTQYF,TGTGCCAGCAGCCCAGGGGGCTTGGGCACAGATACGCAGTATTTT
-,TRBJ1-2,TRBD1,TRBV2,CASSEIRDRDYGYTF,TGTGCCAGCAGTGAAATCCGGGACAGGGACTATGGCTACACCTTC
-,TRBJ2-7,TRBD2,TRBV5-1,CASSLDSGGAYEQYF,TGCGCCAGCAGCTTGGATAGCGGGGGCGCCTACGAGCAGTACTTC
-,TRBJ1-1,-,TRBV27,CASSVLGGQGGHTEAFF,TGTGCCAGCAGTGTACTTGGCGGGCAGGGAGGGCACACTGAAGCTTTCTTT
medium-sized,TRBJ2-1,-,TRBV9,CASSVAFNEQFF,TGTGCCAGCAGCGTAGCCTTCAATGAGCAGTTCTTC
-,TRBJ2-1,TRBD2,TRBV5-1,CASSTSGGEYNEQFF,TGCGCCAGCAGCACTAGCGGGGGGGAGTACAATGAGCAGTTCTTC
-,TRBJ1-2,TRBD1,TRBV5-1,CASRGQGNFYGYTF,TGCGCCAGCAGGGGACAGGGGAATTTCTATGGCTACACCTTC
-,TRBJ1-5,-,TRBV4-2,CASSQAANQPQHF,TGTGCCAGCAGCCAAGCCGCCAATCAGCCCCAGCATTTT
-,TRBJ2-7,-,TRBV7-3,CASSAGGQAPHEQYF,TGTGCCAGCAGCGCCGGGGGGCAGGCCCCGCACGAGCAGTACTTC